This T cell receptor beta chain was recorded in a study of T cells in Graves' hyperthyroidism and ophthalmopathy. Study results and limitations: Onset of ophthalmopathy came a median roughly 6.5 months after the model predicted it.

It was RNA transcripts that yielded the amplified TCR beta CDR3 regions. The HTBI set primed first-round TCR CDR3 RT-PCR. TCRdb fed the multiplex PCR reads into MiXCR, producing one record per CDR3 protein. The sample comprises over 550,000 distinct CDR3 sequences, around 15% of which are singletons, and about 20% rests with the top ten. CDR1 MDHEN and CDR2 SYDVKM come from the germline V gene. The CDR3 is 14 residues long. Germline trimming cut 3 bases from V and 6 bases from J; bases unmatched to any gene: 7. Concerning this clonotype: Its specificity is unknown.

In patients aged 18 to 65, hyperthyroidism was newly diagnosed, with duration under 2 months. The TCR was taken from a woman under 30 with Graves' hyperthyroidism. V and J are TRBV28 and TRBJ2-7, with 8 bases aligning to TRBD1. Sequencing was done on a sample of blood. CDR3 residues: CASSFWAGGIEQYF. CDR3 bases: TGTGCCAGCAGTTTTTGGGCAGGGGGCATCGAGCAGTACTTC.